The clone carrying this T cell receptor (beta chain) was detected ten times or more. The sample originates from a study of neurological immune-mediated disorders. 5'RACE employing 10-nucleotide random UMIs yielded the cDNA. TCRdb re-called the 5' RACE reads with MiXCR, one entry per CDR3 protein. The data hold 49,000 or so distinct CDR3 sequences, with around a sixth observed a single time. CDR1 is SGHRS and CDR2 is YFSETQ in the germline V gene. The length of the CDR3 is 15 residues. The V end lost 0 bases, the J end lost 2 bases, and 11 bases lay between the germline ends. This chain joins TRBV5-1 and TRBJ2-5; D not resolved. The sequencing input was PBMCs. The sequence was obtained from a man aged 55 to 69 in good health. The CDR3 region is CASSLAGRSQETQYF. The CDR3 region has the DNA TGCGCCAGCAGCTTGGCTGGACGCTCTCAAGAGACCCAGTACTTC.